The 3 T cell receptor beta chains in this list originate from one sample, sequenced in a study of vaccination and CD4 T cells after COVID-19. Which antigens these TCRs recognize remains unknown. The treatment was: roughly nine-day PBMC culture with coronavirus spike peptide pools or control peptides (ViraFEST assay). Once obtained from cultured CD4+ T cells, the DNA was sequenced using the Oncomine TCR Beta short-read assay. TCRdb re-called the PCR reads through MiXCR, storing one row per CDR3 protein. The sample includes roughly 20,000 distinct CDR3 sequences, roughly 70% of them seen just once. The sequencing sample was made of CD4+ T cells from blood, cultured in vitro. The receptor set was obtained from a human donor who had recovered from COVID-19.

The chain has TRBV19 and TRBJ2-2; D is possibly TRBD2 (6 bases). Trimming removed 8 bases from V and 4 bases from J, with 26 bases in between. The CDR3 runs to 18 residues. Germline V gives CDR1 LNHDA, CDR2 SQIVND (reference sequence). As DNA, the CDR3 is TGTGCCAGTTCACACTCGACCGTCCTAGCGAGGAGCACCGGGGAGCTGTTTTTT. Translated: CASSHSTVLARSTGELFF.

This chain joins TRBV20-1 and TRBJ2-3; no clear D gene. The CDR3 spans 11 residues. V lost 6 bases to trimming and J lost 4 bases, with 8 bases between them. CDR1 and CDR2 from the germline V gene are DFQATT and SNEGSKA (reference sequence). The CDR3 DNA follows: TGCAGTGCCGCCGGCCCAGATACGCAGTATTTT. This codes for CSAAGPDTQYF.

The chain combines TRBV6-5 with TRBJ2-3; D perhaps matches TRBD2 (6 bases). Germline CDR1 is MNHEY and CDR2 is SVGAGI. The CDR3 has 15 residues. The germline V and J ends were trimmed by 0 bases and 8 bases, with 15 bases remaining between them. The DNA for the CDR3 is TGTGCCAGCAGTTACTCGATGGTCTCCGGGGGTACGCAGTATTTT. Residues: CASSYSMVSGGTQYF.